A single sample gave rise to the 4 T cell receptor beta chains below, sequenced in a study of brain T cells in children with intractable seizures. Repertoires were generated with immunoSEQ multiplex PCR, while TCRdb's copy carries only in-frame clones and drops some. This table has about 110,000 clones, roughly 94% appearing once. The material sequenced was peripheral blood, taken at surgery. These receptors were taken from a boy in the first two years of life with hemimegalencephaly and intractable seizures.

This rearrangement joins TRBV6-6 to TRBJ2-3, with D perhaps assigned TRBD1 or TRBD2 (6 bases each). Trimming took off 2 bases at V and 2 bases at J, with 11 bases between the two ends. The V gene's germline CDR1 is MNHNY and CDR2 SVGAGI (reference sequence). This CDR3 region has 15 residues. In DNA form, the CDR3 reads TGTGCCAGCAGTTACATGGGGGGCGCCACAGATACGCAGTATTTT. It translates to CASSYMGGATDTQYF.

This rearrangement joins TRBV14 to TRBJ2-1; 9 positions agree with TRBD2. The length of the CDR3 is 15 residues. The trim removed 2 bases at V and 8 bases at J, leaving 7 bases unmatched. Germline CDR1 is SGHDN and CDR2 is FVKESK. CDR3 bases: TGTGCCAGCAGCCAACCGGGACTAGCAAGGTATGAGCAGTTCTTC. Its translation is CASSQPGLARYEQFF.

The rearrangement uses TRBV11-2 and TRBJ2-7, with 7 bases lining up with TRBD1. The CDR3 extends over 14 amino acids. Unmatched junction bases numbered 12, after V lost 6 bases and J lost 7 bases. The germline V gene has CDR1 SGHAT and CDR2 FQNNGV. The CDR3 DNA reads TGTGCCAGCAGGCGACAGGGTAGCTCTGGTGAGCAGTACTTC. It specifies CASRRQGSSGEQYF.

V gene TRBV11-2 combines with J gene TRBJ2-4; D remains ambiguous. The length of the CDR3 is 15 residues. CDR1 is SGHAT, CDR2 FQNNGV, per germline. The V end was cut by 2 bases, the J end by 0 bases, with 8 bases between. The CDR3 reads CASSLLILAKNIQYF. The CDR3 DNA reads as TGTGCCAGCAGCTTATTAATACTAGCCAAAAACATTCAGTACTTC. Variable domain in full (rest from reference TRBV11-2 and TRBJ2-4): EAGVAQSPRYKIIEKRQSVAFWCNPISGHATLYWYQQILGQGPKLLIQFQNNGVVDDSQLPKDRFSAERLKGVDSTLKIQPAKLEDSAVYLCASSLLILAKNIQYFGAGTRLSVL.